This record looks at one T cell receptor beta chain sequence and its context. The antigen it binds to is not known. Qualities for individual bases were not recorded, and no much larger clone is one base off. Library preparation employed the immunoSEQ multiplex PCR assay. In its TCRdb copy, this immuneACCESS table keeps in-frame sequences only and misses some clones. Where compared with another copy, unresolved V genes explain less than half of these, and the others have no known cause. Recorded for this sample are about 51,000 clones; approximately 80% of them occurred a single time. Around 2.4% of the sample belongs to the ten largest clones. The data derive from a study of radiotherapy plus CTLA-4 blockade in lung cancer (dated by TCRdb to 2016 to 2018). Regarding the complete study: Objective responses occurred in roughly a sixth of enrolled patients, and about 30% achieved disease control.

Study-wide findings and limitations: The strongest predictors of response were reported to be early dynamic shifts in blood T cell clones along with a rise in serum interferon-beta following radiation. After treatment with radiotherapy and ipilimumab, TCR clones that originated in tumors expanded in peripheral blood.

The study tested focal radiation therapy combined with CTLA-4 blockade (ipilimumab) in patients with chemo-refractory metastatic non-small-cell lung cancer. The sequence was collected from a human donor with non-small cell lung cancer whose response to radiotherapy plus ipilimumab could not be evaluated. The sequenced sample was peripheral blood, obtained from a patient treated with radiotherapy plus ipilimumab.

The base sequence is TGTGCCATCAAGGGGGACAGGGGTAATTCACCCCTCCACTTT. Translation gives CAIKGDRGNSPLHF. The chain was built from TRBV10-3 and TRBJ1-6, with 10 bases aligning to TRBD1. Trimming accounts for 7 bases at V and 6 bases at J, while the number of junction bases matched to no gene is 3. The CDR3 contains 14 residues, cysteine and phenylalanine counted. The read is trimmed to its CDR3 DNA, 42 bases read in frame from base 1. Via the germline V gene, CDR1 is ENHRY and CDR2 SYGVKD.